A selection of T cell receptor beta chains follows, all from one sample in a study of blood T cell repertoires in COVID-19. Data came from immunoSEQ multiplex PCR; TCRdb stores just in-frame clones and leaves some out. The sample contains approximately 50,000 clones, 90% of which appear only once. The sample comprised peripheral blood. These receptors were taken from a man aged 35 to 55 with acute or convalescent COVID-19. CDR3s include the opening cysteine and the closing phenylalanine or tryptophan. The D gene is left open where the match is weak. Clone sizes are given selectively: once, few, many, or a class where the clone is expanded.

CDR3 protein: CASSPSVGRVDLYSNQPQHF; CDR3 DNA: TGTGCCAGCAGCCCATCAGTAGGCAGGGTCGACCTTTATAGCAATCAGCCCCAGCATTTT; D gene: .; CDR3 length: 20; clone size: .; V gene: TRBV3-1/TRBV3-2; J gene: TRBJ1-5
CDR3 protein: CASSEGAGGEQFF; CDR3 DNA: TGTGCCAGCAGTGAGGGGGCGGGTGGTGAGCAGTTCTTC; D gene: TRBD1; CDR3 length: 13; clone size: .; V gene: TRBV28; J gene: TRBJ2-1
CDR3 protein: CASSQGAGGANYGYTF; CDR3 DNA: TGTGCCAGCAGCCAAGGGGCAGGGGGCGCTAACTATGGCTACACCTTC; D gene: TRBD1; CDR3 length: 16; clone size: .; V gene: TRBV3-1/TRBV3-2; J gene: TRBJ1-2
CDR3 protein: CASSYSMGKSRNEQFF; CDR3 DNA: TGTGCCAGCAGTTACTCGATGGGCAAATCGCGCAATGAGCAGTTCTTC; D gene: .; CDR3 length: 16; clone size: .; V gene: TRBV6-5; J gene: TRBJ2-1
CDR3 protein: CASSSPPGGGVNEKLFF; CDR3 DNA: TGTGCCAGCAGCTCTCCGCCGGGAGGGGGGGTGAATGAAAAACTGTTTTTT; D gene: .; CDR3 length: 17; clone size: .; V gene: TRBV7-2; J gene: TRBJ1-4
CDR3 protein: CASSQGTSPYYEQYF; CDR3 DNA: TGTGCCAGCAGCCAAGGGACTAGCCCCTACTACGAGCAGTACTTC; D gene: TRBD2; CDR3 length: 15; clone size: .; V gene: TRBV14; J gene: TRBJ2-7
CDR3 protein: CASSGWEEGNEQFF; CDR3 DNA: TGCGCCAGCAGCGGGTGGGAGGAGGGCAATGAGCAGTTCTTC; D gene: .; CDR3 length: 14; clone size: .; V gene: TRBV5-1; J gene: TRBJ2-1
CDR3 protein: CASSFSGLAGVNEQFF; CDR3 DNA: TGTGCCAGCAGCTTTTCGGGACTAGCGGGAGTTAATGAGCAGTTCTTC; D gene: TRBD2; CDR3 length: 16; clone size: .; V gene: TRBV7-2; J gene: TRBJ2-1
CDR3 protein: CASSHPGQGSYEQYF; CDR3 DNA: TGTGCCAGCAGCCATCCGGGACAGGGTTCCTACGAGCAGTACTTC; D gene: TRBD1; CDR3 length: 15; clone size: few; V gene: TRBV7-9; J gene: TRBJ2-7
CDR3 protein: CASSPPSRVYGYTF; CDR3 DNA: TGTGCCAGCTCACCACCGTCCAGGGTGTATGGCTACACCTTC; D gene: .; CDR3 length: 14; clone size: .; V gene: TRBV18; J gene: TRBJ1-2
CDR3 protein: CAVQAYSNQPQHF; CDR3 DNA: TGTGCCGTGCAGGCCTATAGCAATCAGCCCCAGCATTTT; D gene: .; CDR3 length: 13; clone size: .; V gene: TRBV19; J gene: TRBJ1-5
CDR3 protein: CASSPYTTGELFF; CDR3 DNA: TGTGCCAGCAGCCCATACACCACCGGGGAGCTGTTTTTT; D gene: .; CDR3 length: 13; clone size: .; V gene: TRBV11-3; J gene: TRBJ2-2
CDR3 protein: CASSLPGDREQYF; CDR3 DNA: TGTGCCAGCAGCCTCCCGGGGGACCGCGAGCAGTACTTC; D gene: .; CDR3 length: 13; clone size: .; V gene: TRBV7-8; J gene: TRBJ2-7
CDR3 protein: CSVEEYAAGELFF; CDR3 DNA: TGCAGCGTTGAAGAGTATGCGGCCGGGGAGCTGTTTTTT; D gene: .; CDR3 length: 13; clone size: .; V gene: TRBV29-1; J gene: TRBJ2-2
CDR3 protein: CASSSLAGGPTDTQYF; CDR3 DNA: TGTGCCAGCAGTTCCTTAGCGGGAGGACCCACAGATACGCAGTATTTT; D gene: TRBD2; CDR3 length: 16; clone size: .; V gene: TRBV7-9; J gene: TRBJ2-3
CDR3 protein: CASSEAGQDLTEAFF; CDR3 DNA: TGTGCCAGCAGTGAAGCGGGACAGGATCTCACTGAAGCTTTCTTT; D gene: TRBD1; CDR3 length: 15; clone size: few; V gene: TRBV2; J gene: TRBJ1-1
CDR3 protein: CASSLAGRSSYEQYF; CDR3 DNA: TGTGCCAGCAGCTTAGCAGGGAGAAGCTCCTACGAGCAGTACTTC; D gene: .; CDR3 length: 15; clone size: .; V gene: TRBV7-8; J gene: TRBJ2-7
CDR3 protein: CASSPRHPTNEKLFF; CDR3 DNA: TGTGCCAGCAGTCCAAGACATCCAACTAATGAAAAACTGTTTTTT; D gene: .; CDR3 length: 15; clone size: .; V gene: TRBV2; J gene: TRBJ1-4
CDR3 protein: CASSYSYYNEQFF; CDR3 DNA: TGTGCCAGCAGTTACTCGTACTACAATGAGCAGTTCTTC; D gene: .; CDR3 length: 13; clone size: .; V gene: TRBV6-2/TRBV6-3; J gene: TRBJ2-1
CDR3 protein: CSASLQETQYF; CDR3 DNA: TGCAGTGCTTCTCTTCAAGAGACCCAGTACTTC; D gene: .; CDR3 length: 11; clone size: .; V gene: TRBV20-1; J gene: TRBJ2-5
CDR3 protein: CASSLRWGGDTQYF; CDR3 DNA: TGTGCCAGTAGTCTTCGTTGGGGGGGAGATACGCAGTATTTT; D gene: TRBD2; CDR3 length: 14; clone size: .; V gene: TRBV19; J gene: TRBJ2-3
CDR3 protein: CASSQPGTGLMPLHF; CDR3 DNA: TGTGCCAGCAGCCAGCCCGGGACAGGGCTCATGCCCCTCCACTTT; D gene: TRBD1; CDR3 length: 15; clone size: once; V gene: TRBV14; J gene: TRBJ1-6
CDR3 protein: CASSQDGQGNQPQHF; CDR3 DNA: TGCGCCAGCAGCCAAGATGGACAGGGTAATCAGCCCCAGCATTTT; D gene: TRBD1; CDR3 length: 15; clone size: .; V gene: TRBV4-3; J gene: TRBJ1-5
CDR3 protein: CATSTGIYEQYF; CDR3 DNA: TGTGCCACCTCGACAGGGATTTACGAGCAGTACTTC; D gene: TRBD1; CDR3 length: 12; clone size: .; V gene: TRBV19; J gene: TRBJ2-7
CDR3 protein: CASSLSAGRGSGNTIYF; CDR3 DNA: TGCGCCAGCAGCTTGAGTGCGGGACGGGGCTCTGGAAACACCATATATTTT; D gene: .; CDR3 length: 17; clone size: .; V gene: TRBV5-1; J gene: TRBJ1-3
CDR3 protein: CASSVGLLTNTGELFF; CDR3 DNA: TGTGCCAGCAGCGTAGGTTTGCTAACGAACACCGGGGAGCTGTTTTTT; D gene: .; CDR3 length: 16; clone size: .; V gene: TRBV9; J gene: TRBJ2-2
CDR3 protein: CASSTPCGRATGIDNQPQHF; CDR3 DNA: TGTGCCAGCAGCACCCCCTGTGGGCGGGCCACAGGGATAGACAATCAGCCCCAGCATTTT; D gene: .; CDR3 length: 20; clone size: .; V gene: TRBV7-4; J gene: TRBJ1-5
CDR3 protein: CSVAGVQGQGEQYF; CDR3 DNA: TGCAGCGTGGCGGGAGTGCAGGGTCAAGGGGAGCAGTACTTC; D gene: TRBD2; CDR3 length: 14; clone size: .; V gene: TRBV29-1; J gene: TRBJ2-7
CDR3 protein: CASSAGKGGTEAFF; CDR3 DNA: TGCGCCAGCAGTGCGGGGAAGGGCGGCACTGAAGCTTTCTTT; D gene: .; CDR3 length: 14; clone size: .; V gene: TRBV10-1; J gene: TRBJ1-1
CDR3 protein: CASSYREGNEQFF; CDR3 DNA: TGCGCCAGCAGCTACCGTGAGGGCAATGAGCAGTTCTTC; D gene: .; CDR3 length: 13; clone size: .; V gene: TRBV5-1; J gene: TRBJ2-1
CDR3 protein: CASSLPGATSYEQYF; CDR3 DNA: TGTGCCAGCAGTTTACCTGGGGCTACTTCCTACGAGCAGTACTTC; D gene: .; CDR3 length: 15; clone size: .; V gene: TRBV27; J gene: TRBJ2-7
CDR3 protein: CASSIGLAGGPSYEQYF; CDR3 DNA: TGTGCCAGTAGTATCGGACTAGCGGGAGGGCCGTCCTACGAGCAGTACTTC; D gene: TRBD2; CDR3 length: 17; clone size: .; V gene: TRBV19; J gene: TRBJ2-7
CDR3 protein: CAWSVWTGSDEKLFF; CDR3 DNA: TGTGCCTGGAGTGTTTGGACGGGATCGGATGAAAAACTGTTTTTT; D gene: .; CDR3 length: 15; clone size: .; V gene: TRBV30; J gene: TRBJ1-4
CDR3 protein: CATSRVAGGRETQYF; CDR3 DNA: TGTGCCACCAGCCGCGTAGCGGGAGGGCGGGAGACCCAGTACTTC; D gene: TRBD2; CDR3 length: 15; clone size: .; V gene: TRBV15; J gene: TRBJ2-5